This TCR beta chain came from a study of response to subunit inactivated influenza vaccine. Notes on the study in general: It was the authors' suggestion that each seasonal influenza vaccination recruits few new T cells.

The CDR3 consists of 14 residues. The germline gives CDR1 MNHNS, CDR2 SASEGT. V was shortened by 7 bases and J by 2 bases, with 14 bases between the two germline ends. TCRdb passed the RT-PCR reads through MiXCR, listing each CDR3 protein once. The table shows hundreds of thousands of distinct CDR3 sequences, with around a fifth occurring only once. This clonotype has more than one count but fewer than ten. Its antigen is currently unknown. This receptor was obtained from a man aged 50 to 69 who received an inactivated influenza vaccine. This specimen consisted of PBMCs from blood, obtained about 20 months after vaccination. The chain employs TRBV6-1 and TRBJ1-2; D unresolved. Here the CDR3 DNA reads TGTGCCAGCACCCTAATTATAGGGAACTATGGCTACACCTTC. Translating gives CASTLIIGNYGYTF.